A single sample is the source of the 24 T cell receptor beta chains below, sequenced in a study of T cells in localized non-small cell lung cancer (TCRdb year 2020). To prepare the library, the immunoSEQ multiplex PCR assay was applied. The table comes from immuneACCESS by way of TCRdb, which keeps in-frame sequences with V and J called. Part of the clones is missing from these tables; in studies checked, under half for an unresolved V gene and the rest for unknown reasons. In all, the sample holds roughly 25,000 clones, and less than 90% of those were seen once. Over 11% of the sample is taken by the ten largest. Sequences were derived from peripheral blood, sampled before any cancer treatment. All receptors derive from a female donor at least 60 years old with stage II squamous cell lung carcinoma.

The rearrangement joins TRBV7-6 to TRBJ2-7, with unresolved D. Trimming took 5 bases from V and 4 from J, leaving 9 bases between them. The germline V gene has CDR1 SGHVS and CDR2 FNYEAQ. CDR3 length: 12 residues. The CDR3 region has the DNA TGTGCCAGCAGCCCACCCTCTTACGAGCAGTACTTC. It encodes CASSPPSYEQYF.

This clone appeared a few times. V usage is TRBV28 and J usage is TRBJ2-7; D might be TRBD1 (6 bases). With 5 bases removed from V and 5 bases from J, the gap between germline ends came to 13 bases. Germline CDR1 reads MDHEN; CDR2 reads SYDVKM. The CDR3 is 13 amino acids. CDR3 loop: CASSRQGIHEQYF. CDR3 DNA: TGTGCCAGCAGTAGGCAGGGGATCCACGAGCAGTACTTC.

This rearrangement joins TRBV5-1 to TRBJ2-4; TRBD1 matches 7 bases. The CDR3 runs 14 residues. Germline V gives CDR1 SGHRS, CDR2 YFSETQ. V lost 4 bases to trimming and J lost 4 bases; unmatched junction nucleotides: 5. The CDR3 loop is CASSHGTEKNIQYF. In DNA, the CDR3 is TGCGCCAGCAGCCATGGGACAGAAAAAAACATTCAGTACTTC.

V usage is TRBV19 and J usage is TRBJ1-4, with D perhaps matching TRBD1 (6 bases). Trimming took off 4 bases at V and 8 bases at J, with 17 bases between the two ends. The CDR3 covers 15 residues. Germline V gene lookup returns CDR1 LNHDA and CDR2 SQIVND (reference sequence). The CDR3, as DNA: TGTGCCAGTAGTAGAACAGGGAGAGTCGGAGAAAAACTGTTTTTT. Translated: CASSRTGRVGEKLFF.

In its sample, this clone was seen once. The rearrangement uses TRBV7-2 and TRBJ2-1; D is possibly TRBD2 (6 bases). The V and J ends lost 4 bases and 8 bases respectively, with 18 bases between them. CDR1 and CDR2 (germline): SGHTA, FQGNSA. CDR3 length: 15 amino acids. Written as DNA, the CDR3 is TGTGCCAGCAGCTCCGTCCGGGACTCCCGCCATGAGCAGTTCTTC. This gives the protein CASSSVRDSRHEQFF.

The CDR3 loop reads CASSYSARGTGELFF. The DNA for the CDR3 is TGTGCCAGCAGTTATTCGGCTAGAGGGACCGGGGAGCTGTTTTTT. This chain connects TRBV6-5 to TRBJ2-2, with D possibly matching TRBD2 (5 bases). V lost 3 bases and J lost 5, with 13 bases in between. Germline-derived CDR1 and CDR2 are MNHEY and SVGAGI. The CDR3 loop spans 15 amino acids.

The chain is built from TRBV18 and TRBJ1-2; D gene uncertain. V lost 6 bases to trimming and J lost 8 bases, with 16 bases between them. Germline V gene data show CDR1 as KGHSH and CDR2 as LQKENI. CDR3 length equals 13 residues. CDR3 loop: CASSLRDSDGYTF. The CDR3 DNA is TGTGCCAGCTCGCTCCGGGATTCTGACGGCTACACCTTC. Together with reference TRBV18 and TRBJ1-2, the CDR3 gives the full variable domain: NAGVMQNPRHLVRRRGQEARLRCSPMKGHSHVYWYRQLPEEGLKFMVYLQKENIIDESGMPKERFSAEFPKEGPSILRIQQVVRGDSAAYFCASSLRDSDGYTFGSGTRLTVV.

The gene calls are TRBV5-1 and TRBJ1-1; maybe TRBD1 (5 bases). V was clipped by 2 bases and J by 1 base, with 9 bases between them. Germline-derived CDR1 and CDR2 are SGHRS and YFSETQ. The length of the CDR3 is 14 residues. CDR3 in amino acids: CASSFGAANTEAFF. CDR3 nucleotide sequence: TGCGCCAGCAGCTTTGGGGCAGCGAACACTGAAGCTTTCTTT.

This chain joins TRBV7-2 and TRBJ2-2; perhaps D is TRBD1 or TRBD2 (5 bases each). CDR3 length: 14 amino acids. Germline CDR1 and CDR2: SGHTA and FQGNSA. Trimming left V 4 bases short and J 2 bases short, with 8 bases between. This CDR3 reads CASSWDGNTGELFF. The CDR3 nucleotides are TGTGCCAGCAGCTGGGACGGCAACACCGGGGAGCTGTTTTTT.

The chain couples TRBV2 to TRBJ1-2; 9 bases map to TRBD1. The trim removed 7 bases at V and 6 bases at J, leaving 9 bases unmatched. CDR3 length equals 14 residues. Germline-derived CDR1 and CDR2 are SNHLY and FYNNEI. CDR3 nucleotide sequence: TGTGCCAGCATTCTACCACAGGGGGCTCATGGCTACACCTTC. It encodes CASILPQGAHGYTF.

This chain connects TRBV5-4 to TRBJ1-4; D is unclear. This CDR3 comprises 13 residues. V was pared by 5 bases and J by 0 bases, with 5 bases between. The V gene's germline CDR1 is SGHNT and CDR2 YYREEE (reference sequence). The CDR3 region has the DNA TGTGCCAGCAGGGGTGCAACTAATGAAAAACTGTTTTTT. Protein: CASRGATNEKLFF. The variable domain in full, with the rest retrieved from reference TRBV5-4 and TRBJ1-4, is ETGVTQSPTHLIKTRGQQVTLRCSSQSGHNTVSWYQQALGQGPQFIFQYYREEENGRGNFPPRFSGLQFPNYSSELNVNALELDDSALYLCASRGATNEKLFFGSGTQLSVL.

Turning to this clone: Other DNA sequences in the sample encode the same CDR3. The chain couples TRBV4-3 to TRBJ1-4, with a weak D call TRBD1 (5 bases). The CDR3 has 15 residues. CDR1 and CDR2 from the germline V gene are LGHNA and YSLEER. V gave up 1 base and J gave up 0 bases, with 6 bases separating them. CDR3 coding DNA: TGCGCCAGCAGCCAAGGGGGCACAACTAATGAAAAACTGTTTTTT. It translates to CASSQGGTTNEKLFF.

The chain recombines TRBV21-1 with TRBJ2-5; the table's TRBD1 call for D was not verified on the DNA. TRBV21-1 is annotated as a pseudogene. The length of the CDR3 is 16 residues. The CDR3 reads CASSKGFQGDQETQYF. CDR3 sequence (DNA): TGTGCCAGCAGCAAGGGTTTTCAGGGGGATCAAGAGACCCAGTACTTC.

The table lists this clone with a few counts. V usage is TRBV30 and J usage is TRBJ1-1; D perhaps matches TRBD1 (5 bases). The CDR3 contains 14 residues. With 0 bases removed from V and 3 bases from J, the gap between germline ends came to 11 bases. CDR1 and CDR2 from the germline V gene are GTSNPN and SVGIG (reference sequence). CDR3 sequence: CAWSVAQGDTEAFF. The CDR3 nucleotides read TGTGCCTGGAGTGTAGCGCAGGGTGACACTGAAGCTTTCTTT.

The CDR3 DNA sequence: TGTGCCAGCAGCTTAGGGGCAGGGACCCACTCCTACGAGCAGTACTTC. Its translation is CASSLGAGTHSYEQYF. V is TRBV7-6 and J is TRBJ2-5; either TRBD1 or TRBD2 may supply D (5 bases each). The J call may be wrong; the DNA end is better matched by TRBJ2-7. CDR1 and CDR2 from the germline V gene are SGHVS and FNYEAQ. The CDR3 is 16 amino acids.

The gene calls are TRBV13 and TRBJ2-7; maybe TRBD2 (6 bases). CDR1 and CDR2 (germline): PRHDT, FYEKMQ (reference sequence). Deletions cut 0 bases from V and 6 bases from J, with 12 bases between. The CDR3 loop spans 14 amino acids. CDR3 in amino acids: CASSLGGGVGEQYF. CDR3 nucleotides: TGTGCCAGCAGCTTAGGCGGAGGGGTGGGCGAGCAGTACTTC.

V gene TRBV9 combines with J gene TRBJ2-2; no definite D call. There are 15 residues in the CDR3. Germline V lookup: CDR1 SGDLS, CDR2 YYNGEE. Trimming took 4 bases from V and 1 from J, leaving 11 bases between them. The CDR3 nucleotides are TGTGCCAGCAGCCCCTGGACGGGGAACACCGGGGAGCTGTTTTTT. Translated: CASSPWTGNTGELFF.

V is TRBV6-6 and J is TRBJ2-5, with 9 bases aligning to TRBD1. CDR3 length: 15 amino acids. Germline CDR1 is MNHNY and CDR2 is SVGAGI (reference sequence). V gave up 4 bases and J gave up 4 bases; unmatched junction bases: 7. CDR3 sequence (DNA): TGTGCCAGCAGTTCCGGACAGGGGCGGGGAGAGACCCAGTACTTC. This gives the protein CASSSGQGRGETQYF.

The chain couples TRBV30 to TRBJ2-2, with D unresolved. The CDR3 is 16 residues long. V dropped 3 bases and J dropped 2 bases, with 16 bases sitting between them. Germline lookup yields CDR1 GTSNPN and CDR2 SVGIG (reference sequence). The CDR3 nucleotides read TGTGCCTGGAGCCTCGAGCCGGGCCCTAACACCGGGGAGCTGTTTTTT. It translates to CAWSLEPGPNTGELFF.

This rearrangement joins TRBV7-2 to TRBJ1-2; D gene uncertain. The V gene's germline CDR1 is SGHTA and CDR2 FQGNSA. The CDR3 is made up of 12 amino acids. V was shortened by 1 base and J by 2 bases, with 2 bases between the two germline ends. CDR3 nucleotides: TGTGCCAGCAGCTTAGACAACTATGGCTACACCTTC. Translating gives CASSLDNYGYTF.

J is TRBJ2-5 and V is TRBV7-2; TRBD2 agrees at 8 bases. V lost 10 bases, J lost 1 base, and 8 bases stayed unmatched. This CDR3 region has 14 residues. CDR1 is SGHTA and CDR2 is FQGNSA in the germline V gene. CDR3 protein: CATSPGGLQETQYF. The CDR3 DNA is TGTGCCACATCCCCGGGGGGGCTCCAAGAGACCCAGTACTTC.

This chain uses TRBV27 with TRBJ2-2, with D unresolved. Germline V lookup: CDR1 MNHEY, CDR2 SMNVEV (reference sequence). CDR3 length equals 17 residues. Trimming took off 3 bases at V and 1 base at J, with 15 bases between the two ends. CDR3 amino acids: CASSFGSAQMNTGELFF. CDR3 sequence (DNA): TGTGCCAGCAGTTTCGGGTCTGCTCAAATGAACACCGGGGAGCTGTTTTTT.

The chain recombines TRBV19 with TRBJ1-1; D might be TRBD1 (6 bases). Germline-derived CDR1 and CDR2 are LNHDA and SQIVND (reference sequence). This CDR3 spans 14 amino acids. V shed 6 bases and J shed 1 base, with 12 bases lying between them. Here the CDR3 reads CASRNRDSNTEAFF. The CDR3 bases are TGTGCCAGTAGGAACAGGGACTCGAACACTGAAGCTTTCTTT.

V is TRBV7-9 and J is TRBJ2-5, with 11 nucleotides matching TRBD1. CDR1 is SEHNR, CDR2 FQNEAQ, per germline (reference sequence). Trimming took 0 bases from V and 5 from J; bases not matched to a gene: 8. The CDR3 consists of 17 residues. The CDR3 loop reads CASSLALSDRGLETQYF. For the CDR3, the DNA is TGTGCCAGCAGCTTAGCGCTCTCGGACAGGGGGCTGGAGACCCAGTACTTC. The full variable domain, its missing parts supplied by reference TRBV7-9 and TRBJ2-5, is DTGVSQNPRHKITKRGQNVTFRCDPISEHNRLYWYRQTLGQGPEFLTYFQNEAQLEKSRLLSDRFSAERPKGSFSTLEIQRTEQGDSAMYLCASSLALSDRGLETQYFGPGTRLLVL.